The 20 T cell receptor beta chains below come from one sample, sequenced in a study of graft-versus-host responses after intestinal transplantation. Produced via immunoSEQ multiplex PCR; TCRdb's table is partial and in-frame only. The sample records around 100,000 clones, roughly 84% being singletons. Which antigens these TCRs recognize remains unknown. The sequenced sample was unstimulated CD4+ T cells sorted from spleen or lymph node cells, obtained before transplant. The source of these receptors is a human donor who was the organ donor for an intestinal transplant.

The chain has TRBV5-1 and TRBJ1-2, with 7 bases identical to TRBD1. Per the germline V gene, CDR1 is SGHRS and CDR2 is YFSETQ. Trimming at V came to 0 bases and at J to 5 bases, leaving 16 bases not matched to a gene. CDR3 length: 18 residues. CDR3 residues: CASSLEPDRRGLTYGYTF. The CDR3 coding sequence is TGCGCCAGCAGCTTGGAACCGGACAGGAGAGGGTTGACATATGGCTACACCTTC. Full variable domain (missing parts from reference TRBV5-1 and TRBJ1-2): KAGVTQTPRYLIKTRGQQVTLSCSPISGHRSVSWYQQTPGQGLQFLFEYFSETQRNKGNFPGRFSGRQFSNSRSEMNVSTLELGDSALYLCASSLEPDRRGLTYGYTFGSGTRLTVV.

This clone has just a few counts. The chain employs TRBV19 and TRBJ1-3, with D unresolved. This CDR3 has 13 amino acids. Germline V gene lookup returns CDR1 LNHDA and CDR2 SQIVND (reference sequence). With 4 bases removed from V and 4 bases from J, the gap between germline ends came to 8 bases. In nucleotides, the CDR3 is TGTGCCAGTAGTACCTATGGGGGAAACACCATATATTTT. Its translation: CASSTYGGNTIYF.

The chain links TRBV19 to TRBJ2-7, with 9 bases identical to TRBD1. The trim removed 3 bases at V and 6 bases at J, leaving 12 bases unmatched. CDR1 is LNHDA, CDR2 SQIVND, per germline (reference sequence). The CDR3 totals 16 residues. The CDR3 sequence is CASSIPSDRGSGEQYF. The CDR3 DNA reads TGTGCCAGTAGTATTCCATCGGACAGGGGCTCCGGCGAGCAGTACTTC.

The sample holds one count of this clone. The rearrangement joins TRBV2 to TRBJ1-3; D is undetermined. Germline V gene sequence: CDR1 SNHLY, CDR2 FYNNEI. This CDR3 has 16 amino acids. Trimming removed 4 bases at V and 2 bases at J, with 15 bases between. The CDR3 region has the DNA TGTGCCAGCAGTGTAACAGCACCATATACTGGAAACACCATATATTTT. Protein sequence: CASSVTAPYTGNTIYF.

The chain couples TRBV7-3 to TRBJ1-2; a possible D gene is TRBD1 (6 bases). The ends were cut back, 1 base at V and 13 bases at J, with 16 bases in the middle. CDR1 and CDR2 from the germline V gene are SGHTA and FQGTGA. The CDR3 is 13 amino acids. For the CDR3, the DNA is TGTGCCAGCAGCTTAAGAGATGGGGGGGCAAGCACCTTC. Amino acid sequence: CASSLRDGGASTF.

The V call is TRBV28, the J call TRBJ2-2; possibly TRBD2 for D (6 bases). CDR3 length: 17 amino acids. V was trimmed by 7 bases and J by 4 bases, leaving 22 bases between them. In germline, CDR1 is MDHEN, CDR2 SYDVKM. CDR3 nucleotides: TGTGCCAGCACCCAAGATCGTCGACTAGTGCTCACCGGGGAGCTGTTTTTT. Translation gives CASTQDRRLVLTGELFF.

V is TRBV9 and J is TRBJ2-5, with D perhaps being TRBD1 or TRBD2 (5 bases each). Germline loops: CDR1 SGDLS, CDR2 YYNGEE. The CDR3 extends over 16 amino acids. Between the trimmed V and J ends, which lost 3 bases and 4 bases, there was a span of 19 bases. CDR3 sequence reads: CASSAAPTRGSETQYF. CDR3 nucleotides: TGTGCCAGCAGCGCAGCTCCAACCCGGGGCTCAGAGACCCAGTACTTC.

The CDR3 loop is CASSPQGLAGNTEAFF. CDR3 nucleotide sequence: TGTGCCAGCTCACCACAGGGTCTAGCCGGGAACACTGAAGCTTTCTTT. This sequence joins TRBV18 and TRBJ1-1; no clear D. The CDR3 consists of 16 residues. Germline loops: CDR1 KGHSH, CDR2 LQKENI. V was cut by 1 base and J by 1 base, with 13 bases left in between.

J is TRBJ1-6 and V is TRBV6-5; D is ambiguous. The CDR3 runs 15 residues. The germline V gene encodes CDR1 MNHEY and CDR2 SVGAGI. V lost 0 bases and J 7 bases, leaving 10 bases between the germline ends. The CDR3 DNA reads as TGTGCCAGCAGTTACTCGGTTTCGGTGAATTCACCCCTCCACTTT. Translating gives CASSYSVSVNSPLHF.

Written as DNA, the CDR3 is TGTGCCAGCGTACCCCTCCGGCTAGCGGGGACCGGTGAGCAGTTCTTC. Translation: CASVPLRLAGTGEQFF. V gene TRBV27 combines with J gene TRBJ2-1; 9 bases line up with TRBD2. Per the germline V gene, CDR1 is MNHEY and CDR2 is SMNVEV (reference sequence). The CDR3 loop spans 16 amino acids. The V gene end was trimmed by 8 bases and the J gene end by 9 bases; junction bases not matched to a gene: 17.

This chain uses TRBV11-2 with TRBJ2-3, with D possibly TRBD2 on 7 matching bases. The CDR3 runs 14 residues. V was trimmed by 4 bases and J by 4 bases, leaving 12 bases between them. Germline-derived CDR1 and CDR2 are SGHAT and FQNNGV. In DNA form, the CDR3 reads TGTGCCAGCAGCTGGGGGGCGGGGGCAGATACGCAGTATTTT. Translating it yields CASSWGAGADTQYF. Full variable domain (outside the CDR3, taken from reference TRBV11-2 and TRBJ2-3): EAGVAQSPRYKIIEKRQSVAFWCNPISGHATLYWYQQILGQGPKLLIQFQNNGVVDDSQLPKDRFSAERLKGVDSTLKIQPAKLEDSAVYLCASSWGAGADTQYFGPGTRLTVL.

The chain carries TRBV7-9 and TRBJ1-1; no clear D. The CDR3 runs to 10 residues. V lost 10 bases and J 6 bases, leaving 9 bases between the germline ends. The germline V gene encodes CDR1 SEHNR and CDR2 FQNEAQ (reference sequence). CDR3 bases: TGTGCCACCACGGGCGCTGAAGCTTTCTTT. Amino acids: CATTGAEAFF.

The rearrangement joins TRBV7-9 to TRBJ1-2, with D possibly being TRBD1 (5 bases). The CDR3 consists of 13 residues. Germline V gene sequence: CDR1 SEHNR, CDR2 FQNEAQ (reference sequence). Trimming took 3 bases from V and 10 from J, leaving 15 bases between them. CDR3 sequence reads: CASSLRQGDDYTF. The CDR3 bases are TGTGCCAGCAGCTTGAGGCAGGGAGACGACTACACCTTC. Drawing the rest from reference TRBV7-9 and TRBJ1-2, the complete variable domain is DTGVSQNPRHKITKRGQNVTFRCDPISEHNRLYWYRQTLGQGPEFLTYFQNEAQLEKSRLLSDRFSAERPKGSFSTLEIQRTEQGDSAMYLCASSLRQGDDYTFGSGTRLTVV.

The chain has TRBV10-3 and TRBJ1-2, with TRBD1 as a possible D gene (5 bases). V shed 10 bases and J shed 8 bases, with 20 bases lying between them. The V gene's germline CDR1 is ENHRY and CDR2 SYGVKD. This CDR3 region has 13 residues. The CDR3 spells CANSGAPAAGYTF. The CDR3 DNA is TGTGCCAACAGCGGGGCGCCCGCGGCGGGCTACACCTTC.

This clone was picked up one time. The chain recombines TRBV5-6 with TRBJ2-7; unclear D gene. This CDR3 is 11 amino acids long. Trimming removed 0 bases from V and 4 bases from J, with 2 bases in between. CDR1 and CDR2 from the germline V gene are SGHDT and YYEEEE. Here the CDR3 reads CASSLGYEQYF. The CDR3 nucleotides read TGTGCCAGCAGCTTGGGGTACGAGCAGTACTTC. Using reference TRBV5-6 and TRBJ2-7 for the parts outside the CDR3, the full variable domain is DAGVTQSPTHLIKTRGQQVTLRCSPKSGHDTVSWYQQALGQGPQFIFQYYEEEERQRGNFPDRFSGHQFPNYSSELNVNALLLGDSALYLCASSLGYEQYFGPGTRLTVT.

The chain couples TRBV27 to TRBJ1-2; 8 nucleotides agree with TRBD1. Germline loops: CDR1 MNHEY, CDR2 SMNVEV (reference sequence). This CDR3 is 14 amino acids long. V shed 6 bases and J 3 bases; nucleotides not matched to a gene: 6. The CDR3 DNA follows: TGTGCCAGCAGGAGGACAGGGTTCGACTATGGCTACACCTTC. Residues: CASRRTGFDYGYTF.

This chain joins TRBV9 and TRBJ1-3; D is unclear. The CDR3 has 14 residues. Per germline, CDR1 SGDLS and CDR2 YYNGEE. Trimming left V 4 bases short and J 2 bases short, with 10 bases between. As DNA, the CDR3 is TGTGCCAGCAGCAGTTTCAGCACTGGAAACACCATATATTTT. Translated, it gives CASSSFSTGNTIYF. Full variable domain (missing parts from reference TRBV9 and TRBJ1-3): DSGVTQTPKHLITATGQRVTLRCSPRSGDLSVYWYQQSLDQGLQFLIQYYNGEERAKGNILERFSAQQFPDLHSELNLSSLELGDSALYFCASSSFSTGNTIYFGEGSWLTVV.

This rearrangement joins TRBV10-3 to TRBJ1-2; unclear D gene. Germline lookup yields CDR1 ENHRY and CDR2 SYGVKD. The germline V and J ends were trimmed by 3 bases and 6 bases, with 11 bases remaining between them. The CDR3 runs to 13 residues. The CDR3 loop is CAISDLGEHGYTF. CDR3 coding DNA: TGTGCCATCAGTGACCTTGGGGAGCATGGCTACACCTTC.

The chain recombines TRBV11-2 with TRBJ1-1; no reliable D call. Trimming took off 0 bases at V and 11 bases at J, with 10 bases between the two ends. The CDR3 covers 12 residues. CDR1 SGHAT and CDR2 FQNNGV come from the germline V gene. DNA for the CDR3: TGTGCCAGCAGCTTAGACGTGTCTGGGGCTTTCTTT. Its translation is CASSLDVSGAFF.

This chain connects TRBV27 to TRBJ1-2; TRBD1 is a possible D gene (5 bases). Germline CDR1 is MNHEY and CDR2 is SMNVEV (reference sequence). The CDR3 has 16 amino acids. V was shortened by 0 bases and J by 7 bases, with 18 bases between the two germline ends. The CDR3 region has the DNA TGTGCCAGCAGTTTATCTTCGTGGGGCAGGGAGCGTGGCTACACCTTC. Its translation is CASSLSSWGRERGYTF.